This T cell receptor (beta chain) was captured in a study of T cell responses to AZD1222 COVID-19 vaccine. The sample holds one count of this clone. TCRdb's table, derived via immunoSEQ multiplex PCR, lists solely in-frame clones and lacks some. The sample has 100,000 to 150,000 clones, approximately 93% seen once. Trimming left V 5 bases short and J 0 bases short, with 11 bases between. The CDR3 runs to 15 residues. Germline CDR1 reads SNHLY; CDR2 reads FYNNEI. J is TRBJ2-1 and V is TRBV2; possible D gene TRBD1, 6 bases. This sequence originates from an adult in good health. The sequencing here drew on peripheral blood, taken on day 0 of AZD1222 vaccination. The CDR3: CASSIGGSSYNEQFF. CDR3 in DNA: TGTGCCAGCAGTATAGGGGGAAGCTCCTACAATGAGCAGTTCTTC.